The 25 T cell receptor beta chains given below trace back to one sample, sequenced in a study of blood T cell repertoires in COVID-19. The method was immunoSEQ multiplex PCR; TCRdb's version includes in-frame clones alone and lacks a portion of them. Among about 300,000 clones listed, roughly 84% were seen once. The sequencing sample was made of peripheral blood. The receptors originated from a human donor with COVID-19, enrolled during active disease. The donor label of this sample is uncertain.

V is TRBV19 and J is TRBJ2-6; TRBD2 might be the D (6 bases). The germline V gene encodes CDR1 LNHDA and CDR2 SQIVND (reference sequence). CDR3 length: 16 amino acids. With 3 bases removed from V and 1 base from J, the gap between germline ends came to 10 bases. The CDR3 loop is CASSMEAGSGANVLTF. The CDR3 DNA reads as TGTGCCAGTAGTATGGAGGCGGGATCTGGGGCCAACGTCCTGACTTTC.

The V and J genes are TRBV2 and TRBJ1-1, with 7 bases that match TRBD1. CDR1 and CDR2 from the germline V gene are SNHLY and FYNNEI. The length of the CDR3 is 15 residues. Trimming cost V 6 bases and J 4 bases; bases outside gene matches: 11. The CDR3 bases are TGTGCCAGCAGAGGTGGGACAGTAAGGGGCACTGAAGCTTTCTTT. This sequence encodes CASRGGTVRGTEAFF.

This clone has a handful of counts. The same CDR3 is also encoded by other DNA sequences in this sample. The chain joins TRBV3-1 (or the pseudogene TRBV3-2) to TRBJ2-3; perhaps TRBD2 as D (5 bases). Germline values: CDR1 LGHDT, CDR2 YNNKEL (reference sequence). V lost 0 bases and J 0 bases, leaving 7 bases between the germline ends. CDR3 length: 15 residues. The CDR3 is CASSQDAGSTDTQYF. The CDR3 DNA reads TGTGCCAGCAGCCAAGATGCGGGTAGCACAGATACGCAGTATTTT.

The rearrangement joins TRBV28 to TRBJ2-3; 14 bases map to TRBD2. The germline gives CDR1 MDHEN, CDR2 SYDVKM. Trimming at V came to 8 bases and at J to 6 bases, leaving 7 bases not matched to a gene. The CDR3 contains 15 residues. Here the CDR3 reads CASQLTSGREDTQYF. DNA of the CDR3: TGTGCCAGCCAGCTGACTAGCGGGAGGGAGGATACGCAGTATTTT. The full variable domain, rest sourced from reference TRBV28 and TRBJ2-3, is DVKVTQSSRYLVKRTGEKVFLECVQDMDHENMFWYRQDPGLGLRLIYFSYDVKMKEKGDIPEGYSVSREKKERFSLILESASTNQTSMYLCASQLTSGREDTQYFGPGTRLTVL.

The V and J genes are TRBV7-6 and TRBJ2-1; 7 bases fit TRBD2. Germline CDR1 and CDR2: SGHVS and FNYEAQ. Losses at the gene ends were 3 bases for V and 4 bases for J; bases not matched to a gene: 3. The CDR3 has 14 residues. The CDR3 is CASSLGGGYNEQFF. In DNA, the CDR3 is TGTGCCAGCAGCTTGGGGGGGGGATACAATGAGCAGTTCTTC. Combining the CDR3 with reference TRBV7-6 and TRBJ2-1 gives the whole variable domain GAGVSQSPRYKVTKRGQDVALRCDPISGHVSLYWYRQALGQGPEFLTYFNYEAQQDKSGLPNDRFSAERPEGSISTLTIQRTEQRDSAMYRCASSLGGGYNEQFFGPGTRLTVL.

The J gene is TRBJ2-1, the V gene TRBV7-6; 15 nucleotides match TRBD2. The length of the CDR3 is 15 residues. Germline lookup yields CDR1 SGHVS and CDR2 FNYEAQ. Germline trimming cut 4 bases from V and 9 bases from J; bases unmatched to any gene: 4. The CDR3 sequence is CASSSGLAGGGEQFF. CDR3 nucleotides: TGTGCCAGCAGCTCCGGACTAGCGGGAGGGGGTGAGCAGTTCTTC.

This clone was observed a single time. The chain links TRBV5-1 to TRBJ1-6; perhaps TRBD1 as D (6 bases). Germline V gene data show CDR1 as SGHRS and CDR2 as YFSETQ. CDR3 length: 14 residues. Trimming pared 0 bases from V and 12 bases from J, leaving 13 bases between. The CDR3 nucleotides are TGCGCCAGCAGCTTGGGGACAGTGTTAGGACCCCTCCACTTT. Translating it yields CASSLGTVLGPLHF.

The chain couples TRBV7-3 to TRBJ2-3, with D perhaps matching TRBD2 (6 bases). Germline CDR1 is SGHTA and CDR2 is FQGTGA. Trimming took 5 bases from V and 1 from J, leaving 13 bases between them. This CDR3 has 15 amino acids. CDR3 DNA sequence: TGTGCCAGCAGCAACACGGGAGTTGGCACAGATACGCAGTATTTT. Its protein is CASSNTGVGTDTQYF. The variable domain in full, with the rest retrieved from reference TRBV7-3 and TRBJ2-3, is GAGVSQTPSNKVTEKGKYVELRCDPISGHTALYWYRQSLGQGPEFLIYFQGTGAADDSGLPNDRFFAVRPEGSVSTLKIQRTERGDSAVYLCASSNTGVGTDTQYFGPGTRLTVL.

The CDR3 protein is CASSDAGHQPQHF. In DNA form, the CDR3 reads TGTGCCAGCAGTGACGCTGGGCATCAGCCCCAGCATTTT. The chain carries TRBV6-1 and TRBJ1-5; D gene ambiguous. CDR1 is MNHNS, CDR2 SASEGT, per germline. Trimming cost V 3 bases and J 5 bases, with 8 bases left between them. The CDR3 contains 13 residues.

CDR3 coding DNA: TGCAGCGTTGAAGGACAGGGGATCCGCACTGAAGCTTTCTTT. It codes for CSVEGQGIRTEAFF. The chain carries TRBV29-1 and TRBJ1-1; 8 positions match TRBD1. After removal of 1 base from V and 4 bases from J, the junction contained 5 bases not matched to a gene. The CDR3 is 14 amino acids. Germline CDR1 SQVTM, CDR2 ANQGSEA.

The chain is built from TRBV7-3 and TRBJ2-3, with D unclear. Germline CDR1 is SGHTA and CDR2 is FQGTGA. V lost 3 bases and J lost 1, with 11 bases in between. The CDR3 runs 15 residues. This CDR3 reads CASSFGSIGTDTQYF. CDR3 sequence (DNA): TGTGCCAGCAGCTTCGGGTCTATAGGCACAGATACGCAGTATTTT. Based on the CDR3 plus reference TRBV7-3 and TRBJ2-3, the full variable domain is GAGVSQTPSNKVTEKGKYVELRCDPISGHTALYWYRQSLGQGPEFLIYFQGTGAADDSGLPNDRFFAVRPEGSVSTLKIQRTERGDSAVYLCASSFGSIGTDTQYFGPGTRLTVL.

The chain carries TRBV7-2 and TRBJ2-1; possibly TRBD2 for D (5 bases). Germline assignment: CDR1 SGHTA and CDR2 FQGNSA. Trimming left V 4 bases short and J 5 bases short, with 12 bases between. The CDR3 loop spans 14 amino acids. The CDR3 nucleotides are TGTGCCAGCAGCTCCAGTTCGGGGAACAATGAGCAGTTCTTC. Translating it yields CASSSSSGNNEQFF.

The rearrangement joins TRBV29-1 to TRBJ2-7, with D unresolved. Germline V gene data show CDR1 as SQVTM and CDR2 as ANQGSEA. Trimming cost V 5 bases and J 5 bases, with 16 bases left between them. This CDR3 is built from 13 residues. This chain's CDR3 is CSVTGSVFNEQYF. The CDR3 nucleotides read TGCAGCGTTACGGGTTCGGTGTTCAACGAGCAGTACTTC.

The CDR3 DNA follows: TGCGCCAGCAGTGGAGACTACACCGGGGAGCTGTTTTTT. It translates to CASSGDYTGELFF. This chain links TRBV10-2 with TRBJ2-2; no clear D. The V end lost 4 bases, the J end lost 3 bases, and 6 bases lay between the germline ends. CDR3 length equals 13 residues. The germline CDR1 and CDR2 sequences are WSHSY and SAAADI.

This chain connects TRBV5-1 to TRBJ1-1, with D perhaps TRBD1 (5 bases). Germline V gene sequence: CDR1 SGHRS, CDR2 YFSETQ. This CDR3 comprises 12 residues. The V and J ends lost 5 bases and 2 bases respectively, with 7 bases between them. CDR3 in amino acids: CASRDSNTEAFF. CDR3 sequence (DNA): TGCGCCAGCAGAGACAGCAACACTGAAGCTTTCTTT.

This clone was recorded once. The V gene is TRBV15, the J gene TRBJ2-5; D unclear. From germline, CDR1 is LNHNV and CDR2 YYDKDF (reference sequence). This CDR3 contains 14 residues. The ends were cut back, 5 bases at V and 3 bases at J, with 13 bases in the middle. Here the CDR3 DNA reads TGTGCCACCAGCTGGGCCCTCCGTGAAGAGACCCAGTACTTC. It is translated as CATSWALREETQYF.

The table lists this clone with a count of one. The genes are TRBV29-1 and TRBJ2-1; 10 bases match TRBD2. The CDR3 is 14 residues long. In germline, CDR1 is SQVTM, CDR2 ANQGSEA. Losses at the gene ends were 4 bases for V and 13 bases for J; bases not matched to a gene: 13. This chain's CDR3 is CSVGKSLAGEGQFF. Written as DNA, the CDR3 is TGCAGCGTTGGGAAGTCCCTAGCGGGAGAAGGCCAGTTCTTC.

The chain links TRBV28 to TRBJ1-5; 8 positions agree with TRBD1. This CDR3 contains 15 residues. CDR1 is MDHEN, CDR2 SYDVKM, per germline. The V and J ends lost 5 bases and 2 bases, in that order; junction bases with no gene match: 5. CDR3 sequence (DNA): TGTGCCAGCAGTCCAGGGGGCGCGGGCAATCAGCCCCAGCATTTT. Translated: CASSPGGAGNQPQHF.

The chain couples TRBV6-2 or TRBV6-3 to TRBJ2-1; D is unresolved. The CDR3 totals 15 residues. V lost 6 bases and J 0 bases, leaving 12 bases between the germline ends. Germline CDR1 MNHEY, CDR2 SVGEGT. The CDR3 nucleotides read TGTGCCAGCAGCCAACAAGTTTCCTCCTACAATGAGCAGTTCTTC. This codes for CASSQQVSSYNEQFF.

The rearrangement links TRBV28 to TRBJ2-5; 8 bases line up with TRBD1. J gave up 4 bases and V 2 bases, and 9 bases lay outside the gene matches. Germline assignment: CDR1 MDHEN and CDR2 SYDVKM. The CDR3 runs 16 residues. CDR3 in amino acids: CASSLEGQGLSETQYF. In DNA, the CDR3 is TGTGCCAGCAGTTTAGAAGGACAGGGACTTTCAGAGACCCAGTACTTC.

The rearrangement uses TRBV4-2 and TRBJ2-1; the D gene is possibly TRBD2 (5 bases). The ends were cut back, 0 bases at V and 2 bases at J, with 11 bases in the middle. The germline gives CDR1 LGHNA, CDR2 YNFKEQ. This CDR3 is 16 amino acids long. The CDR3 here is CASSQDLGGPYNEQFF. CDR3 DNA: TGTGCCAGCAGCCAAGATTTGGGCGGGCCCTACAATGAGCAGTTCTTC.

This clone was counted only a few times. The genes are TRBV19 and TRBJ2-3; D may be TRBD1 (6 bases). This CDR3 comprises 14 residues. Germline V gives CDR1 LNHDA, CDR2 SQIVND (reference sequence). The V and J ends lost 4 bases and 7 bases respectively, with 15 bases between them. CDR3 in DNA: TGTGCCAGTAGTACACAGGGATATGGGAATACGCAGTATTTT. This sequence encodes CASSTQGYGNTQYF.

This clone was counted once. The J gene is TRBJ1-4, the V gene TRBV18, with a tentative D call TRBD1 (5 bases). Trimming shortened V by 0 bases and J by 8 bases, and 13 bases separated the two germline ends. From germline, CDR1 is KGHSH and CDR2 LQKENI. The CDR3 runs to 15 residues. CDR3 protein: CASSPPDGGAEKLFF. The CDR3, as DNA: TGTGCCAGCTCACCACCGGACGGTGGGGCGGAAAAACTGTTTTTT.

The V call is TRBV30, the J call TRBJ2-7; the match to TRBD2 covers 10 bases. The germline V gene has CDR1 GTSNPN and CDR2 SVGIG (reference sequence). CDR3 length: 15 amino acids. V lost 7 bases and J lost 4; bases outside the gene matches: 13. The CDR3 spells CASYQGASGSYEQYF. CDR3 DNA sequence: TGTGCCTCATACCAAGGGGCTAGCGGGAGTTACGAGCAGTACTTC. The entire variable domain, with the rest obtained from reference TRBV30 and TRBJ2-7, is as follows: SQTIHQWPATLVQPVGSPLSLECTVEGTSNPNLYWYRQAAGRGLQLLFYSVGIGQISSEVPQNLSASRPQDRQFILSSKKLLLSDSGFYLCASYQGASGSYEQYFGPGTRLTVT.

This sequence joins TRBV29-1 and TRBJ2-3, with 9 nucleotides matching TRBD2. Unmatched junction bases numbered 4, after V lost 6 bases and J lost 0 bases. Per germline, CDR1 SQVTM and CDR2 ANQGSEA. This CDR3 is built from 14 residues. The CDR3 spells CSVASGISTDTQYF. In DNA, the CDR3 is TGCAGCGTCGCTAGCGGGATTAGCACAGATACGCAGTATTTT.